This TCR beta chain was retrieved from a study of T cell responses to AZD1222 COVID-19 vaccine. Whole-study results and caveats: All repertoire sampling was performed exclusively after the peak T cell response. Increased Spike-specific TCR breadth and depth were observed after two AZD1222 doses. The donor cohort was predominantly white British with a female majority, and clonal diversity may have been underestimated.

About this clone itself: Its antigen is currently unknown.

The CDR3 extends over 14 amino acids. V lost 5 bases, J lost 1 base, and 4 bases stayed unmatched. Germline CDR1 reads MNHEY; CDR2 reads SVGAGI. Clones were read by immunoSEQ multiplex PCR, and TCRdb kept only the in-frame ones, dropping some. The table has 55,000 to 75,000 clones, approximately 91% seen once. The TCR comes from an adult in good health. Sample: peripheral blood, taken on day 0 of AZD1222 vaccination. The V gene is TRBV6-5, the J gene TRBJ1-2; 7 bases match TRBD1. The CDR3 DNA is TGTGCCAGCAGTACAGGGACAGTTAACTATGGCTACACCTTC. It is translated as CASSTGTVNYGYTF.